This passage covers 24 T cell receptor beta chains from one sample sequenced in a study of OX40 agonist ivuxolimab in advanced cancers. Receptors were amplified or captured by the immunoSEQ multiplex PCR assay. The clones in this table, taken by TCRdb from immuneACCESS, are in-frame only. Not every clone is retained; where verified, under half of the shortfall comes from an unresolved V gene, and the cause of the rest is unknown. In all, the sample holds some 96,000 clones, and about 88% of those were seen once. The ten biggest clones cover 0.15% to 0.2% of the sample. The sample was CD4+ or CD8+ T cells sorted from blood, taken in a trial of the OX40 agonist ivuxolimab. Receptors originate from an adult with an advanced solid tumor such as melanoma, head and neck, liver or kidney cancer.

The chain uses TRBV27 and TRBJ2-7; weak D call: TRBD2 (5 bases). Germline V gene sequence: CDR1 MNHEY, CDR2 SMNVEV (reference sequence). Trimming left V 7 bases short and J 0 bases short, with 22 bases between. This CDR3 is 17 amino acids long. CDR3 sequence: CASNPVGLAPSSYEQYF. CDR3 bases: TGTGCCAGCAATCCAGTCGGGCTAGCTCCTAGCTCCTACGAGCAGTACTTC.

The chain has TRBV6-1 and TRBJ2-5; weak D call: TRBD1 (8 bases). The CDR3 consists of 12 residues. Germline V gene lookup returns CDR1 MNHNS and CDR2 SASEGT. Trimming stripped 11 bases from V and 5 bases from J, with 15 bases between. The CDR3 sequence: CACTQGGETQYF. The CDR3 nucleotides are TGTGCCTGTACACAGGGGGGGGAGACCCAGTACTTC.

The chain has TRBV6-1 and TRBJ2-1; 10 bases map to TRBD2. The CDR3 is 16 residues long. The ends lost 4 bases at V and 7 bases at J; junction bases unmatched: 10. Per the germline V gene, CDR1 is MNHNS and CDR2 is SASEGT. The CDR3 sequence: CASSGTSGGGWNEQFF. The CDR3 nucleotides read TGTGCCAGCAGTGGGACTAGCGGAGGGGGCTGGAATGAGCAGTTCTTC.

V usage is TRBV7-8 and J usage is TRBJ2-7; 7 bases are a match to TRBD1. CDR3 length: 13 amino acids. The ends lost 6 bases at V and 2 bases at J; junction bases unmatched: 4. From germline, CDR1 is SGHVS and CDR2 FQNEAQ. Here the CDR3 DNA reads TGTGCCAGCAGTCGACAGGGCACCTACGAGCAGTACTTC. It is translated as CASSRQGTYEQYF.

The chain links TRBV2 to TRBJ2-3; D perhaps matches TRBD2 (5 bases). With 7 bases removed from V and 3 bases from J, the gap between germline ends came to 11 bases. Germline values: CDR1 SNHLY, CDR2 FYNNEI. This CDR3 has 13 amino acids. The CDR3 nucleotides read TGTGCCAGCAAAGAACTAGGGACAGATACGCAGTATTTT. The encoded protein is CASKELGTDTQYF.

The chain couples TRBV5-1 to TRBJ2-3; D is unresolved. Germline lookup yields CDR1 SGHRS and CDR2 YFSETQ. The CDR3 loop spans 15 amino acids. Between the trimmed V and J ends, which lost 9 bases and 2 bases, there was a span of 19 bases. In DNA, the CDR3 is TGCGCCACCACACTTAACCGGTCCCCCACAGATACGCAGTATTTT. It translates to CATTLNRSPTDTQYF.

This rearrangement joins TRBV7-9 to TRBJ2-3; D gene unclear. Trimming shortened V by 8 bases and J by 0 bases, and 12 bases separated the two germline ends. This CDR3 comprises 14 residues. Germline V gene data show CDR1 as SEHNR and CDR2 as FQNEAQ (reference sequence). The CDR3 sequence is CASARGASTDTQYF. CDR3 nucleotides: TGTGCCAGCGCTCGAGGTGCTAGCACAGATACGCAGTATTTT. Using reference TRBV7-9 and TRBJ2-3 for the parts outside the CDR3, the full variable domain is DTGVSQNPRHKITKRGQNVTFRCDPISEHNRLYWYRQTLGQGPEFLTYFQNEAQLEKSRLLSDRFSAERPKGSFSTLEIQRTEQGDSAMYLCASARGASTDTQYFGPGTRLTVL.

The V and J genes are TRBV7-2 and TRBJ2-1; TRBD2 matches at 9 bases. The V gene end was trimmed by 2 bases and the J gene end by 9 bases; junction bases not matched to a gene: 5. Germline-derived CDR1 and CDR2 are SGHTA and FQGNSA. There are 14 residues in the CDR3. CDR3: CASSLWLAGAEQFF. CDR3 sequence (DNA): TGTGCCAGCAGCTTATGGTTAGCGGGAGCTGAGCAGTTCTTC.

This clone was recorded once. The CDR3 DNA sequence: TGTGCCAGCAGCGTAGGGGTCGACGGTTACAATGAGCAGTTCTTC. Its translation: CASSVGVDGYNEQFF. V and J are TRBV9 and TRBJ2-1; unclear D gene. Germline assignment: CDR1 SGDLS and CDR2 YYNGEE. V lost 0 bases to trimming and J lost 4 bases, with 11 bases between them. This CDR3 contains 15 residues.

This clone was observed a handful of times. This chain connects TRBV6-5 to TRBJ2-7, with D perhaps TRBD1 or TRBD2 (5 bases each). The germline V gene has CDR1 MNHEY and CDR2 SVGAGI. The CDR3 covers 15 residues. The V gene lost 1 base and the J gene lost 2 bases, with 12 bases spanning the gap. The CDR3 loop reads CASSYLGVTTYEQYF. The DNA for the CDR3 is TGTGCCAGCAGTTACTTGGGGGTTACGACCTACGAGCAGTACTTC.

This sequence joins TRBV7-9 and TRBJ2-1; TRBD2 aligns across 12 bases. V lost 5 bases, J lost 5 bases, and 7 bases stayed unmatched. CDR1 is SEHNR, CDR2 FQNEAQ, per germline (reference sequence). The CDR3 sequence is 16 residues long. CDR3 amino acids: CASSKTSGRRDNEQFF. CDR3 coding DNA: TGTGCCAGCAGCAAAACTAGCGGGAGGAGGGACAATGAGCAGTTCTTC.

The chain uses TRBV7-2 and TRBJ2-6; TRBD2 matches at 8 bases. The CDR3 contains 17 residues. Germline V CDR1 and CDR2: SGHTA, FQGNSA. J was trimmed by 4 bases and V by 3 bases; bases with no gene match: 8. This CDR3 is CASSFAAGAPGANVLTF. As DNA, the CDR3 is TGTGCCAGCAGCTTTGCAGCGGGAGCTCCCGGGGCCAACGTCCTGACTTTC.

The V call is TRBV9, the J call TRBJ2-5; a weak D match, TRBD2 (6 bases). The CDR3 has 14 amino acids. V was cut by 0 bases and J by 5 bases, with 11 bases left in between. CDR1 SGDLS and CDR2 YYNGEE come from the germline V gene. CDR3 nucleotide sequence: TGTGCCAGCAGCGTAGCTGGGGGGAAGGAGACCCAGTACTTC. Translating it yields CASSVAGGKETQYF.

The V gene is TRBV7-9, the J gene TRBJ1-5; D gene unclear. V was cut by 1 base and J by 2 bases, with 6 bases left in between. CDR3 length equals 14 residues. CDR1 and CDR2 (germline): SEHNR, FQNEAQ (reference sequence). Written as DNA, the CDR3 is TGTGCCAGCAGCTTAGGGTTCGGCAATCAGCCCCAGCATTTT. Its translation is CASSLGFGNQPQHF.

The chain employs TRBV9 and TRBJ2-7, with D hard to call. Germline V gene sequence: CDR1 SGDLS, CDR2 YYNGEE. Between the trimmed V and J ends, which lost 0 bases and 2 bases, there was a span of 12 bases. The CDR3 spans 15 residues. CDR3 bases: TGTGCCAGCAGCGTAGTAGCTTCGGGCCCCTACGAGCAGTACTTC. Translation gives CASSVVASGPYEQYF. The full variable domain, with the rest looked up from reference TRBV9 and TRBJ2-7, is DSGVTQTPKHLITATGQRVTLRCSPRSGDLSVYWYQQSLDQGLQFLIQYYNGEERAKGNILERFSAQQFPDLHSELNLSSLELGDSALYFCASSVVASGPYEQYFGPGTRLTVT.

This clone was counted only a few times. The rearrangement joins TRBV29-1 to TRBJ2-2, with TRBD1 matching 10 bases. The CDR3 extends over 15 amino acids. V shed 6 bases and J 4 bases; nucleotides not matched to a gene: 8. Per the germline V gene, CDR1 is SQVTM and CDR2 is ANQGSEA. The CDR3 loop reads CSVLFRDRGTGELFF. In DNA form, the CDR3 reads TGCAGCGTCCTATTCCGGGACAGGGGCACCGGGGAGCTGTTTTTT.

This clone occurred once. The CDR3: CASSLHAEKLFF. The CDR3 DNA is TGTGCCAGCAGCTTGCACGCGGAAAAACTGTTTTTT. V and J are TRBV7-9 and TRBJ1-4; D gene uncertain. This CDR3 contains 12 residues. V lost 3 bases and J lost 8, with 7 bases in between. Germline loops: CDR1 SEHNR, CDR2 FQNEAQ (reference sequence).

This clone was picked up one time. This chain connects TRBV30 to TRBJ1-1; 11 bases align to TRBD1. Germline assignment: CDR1 GTSNPN and CDR2 SVGIG (reference sequence). Trimming took 2 bases from V and 5 from J; bases not matched to a gene: 10. This CDR3 is 16 amino acids long. CDR3 protein: CAWSPRTGGSKTEAFF. In nucleotides, the CDR3 is TGTGCCTGGAGTCCCCGGACAGGGGGCAGTAAAACTGAAGCTTTCTTT.

The chain recombines TRBV4-2 with TRBJ1-1; D remains unclear. The CDR3 contains 15 residues. Trimming took off 0 bases at V and 5 bases at J, with 13 bases between the two ends. Germline loops: CDR1 LGHNA, CDR2 YNFKEQ. The chain's CDR3 is CASSQDRPGFTEAFF. CDR3 DNA: TGTGCCAGCAGCCAAGATAGGCCGGGTTTTACTGAAGCTTTCTTT.

This chain links TRBV27 with TRBJ2-7, with D possibly matching TRBD1 (5 bases). The V end was cut by 0 bases, the J end by 4 bases, with 13 bases between. The germline CDR1 and CDR2 sequences are MNHEY and SMNVEV (reference sequence). The CDR3 runs to 15 residues. CDR3 loop: CASSLSTGRGYEQYF. CDR3 in DNA: TGTGCCAGCAGTTTATCAACAGGAAGGGGTTACGAGCAGTACTTC.

This sequence joins TRBV5-1 and TRBJ1-1; D call uncertain. Per germline, CDR1 SGHRS and CDR2 YFSETQ. The length of the CDR3 is 16 residues. V lost 0 bases and J 1 base, leaving 13 bases between the germline ends. CDR3 in DNA: TGCGCCAGCAGCTTGGCCCCGAAGGCCCAGAACACTGAAGCTTTCTTT. This translates into CASSLAPKAQNTEAFF. The variable domain in full, with the rest retrieved from reference TRBV5-1 and TRBJ1-1, is KAGVTQTPRYLIKTRGQQVTLSCSPISGHRSVSWYQQTPGQGLQFLFEYFSETQRNKGNFPGRFSGRQFSNSRSEMNVSTLELGDSALYLCASSLAPKAQNTEAFFGQGTRLTVV.

The chain recombines TRBV4-1 with TRBJ2-1, with unresolved D. Trimming took off 1 base at V and 3 bases at J, with 7 bases between the two ends. The CDR3 totals 14 residues. CDR1 is MGHRA, CDR2 YSYEKL, per germline. CDR3 region: CASSQVSLYNEQFF. CDR3 DNA sequence: TGCGCCAGCAGCCAAGTGAGCCTCTACAATGAGCAGTTCTTC.

About this clone itself: The junction differs from germline at one of its ends, possibly a read error. The rearrangement links TRBV7-2 to TRBJ2-7, with 11 bases aligning to TRBD2. This CDR3 is built from 16 residues. Germline V gene data show CDR1 as SGHTA and CDR2 as FQGNSA. This chain's CDR3 is CASSLAGTSGLYEQYF. CDR3 bases: TGTGCCAGCAGCCTAGCCGGGACTAGCGGATTATACGAGCAGTACTTC.

This chain connects TRBV10-1 to TRBJ2-7; D is possibly TRBD1 or TRBD2 (5 bases each). In germline, CDR1 is WNHNN, CDR2 SYGVQD (reference sequence). The CDR3 is 13 amino acids. V dropped 10 bases and J dropped 6 bases, with 19 bases sitting between them. CDR3 protein: CAIRKGTAGEQYF. DNA of the CDR3: TGCGCCATACGAAAGGGGACGGCGGGCGAGCAGTACTTC.